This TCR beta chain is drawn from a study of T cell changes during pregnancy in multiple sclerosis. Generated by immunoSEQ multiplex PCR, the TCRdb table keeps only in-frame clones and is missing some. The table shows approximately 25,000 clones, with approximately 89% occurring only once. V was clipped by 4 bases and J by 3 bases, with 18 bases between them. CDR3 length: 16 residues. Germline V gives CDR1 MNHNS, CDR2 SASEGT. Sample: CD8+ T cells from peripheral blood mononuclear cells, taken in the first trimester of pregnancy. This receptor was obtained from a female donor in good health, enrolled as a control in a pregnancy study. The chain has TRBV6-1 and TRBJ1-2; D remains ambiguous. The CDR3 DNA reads TGTGCCAGCAGTGGCTCCCCCGGAGTTTTCGACTATGGCTACACCTTC. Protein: CASSGSPGVFDYGYTF.